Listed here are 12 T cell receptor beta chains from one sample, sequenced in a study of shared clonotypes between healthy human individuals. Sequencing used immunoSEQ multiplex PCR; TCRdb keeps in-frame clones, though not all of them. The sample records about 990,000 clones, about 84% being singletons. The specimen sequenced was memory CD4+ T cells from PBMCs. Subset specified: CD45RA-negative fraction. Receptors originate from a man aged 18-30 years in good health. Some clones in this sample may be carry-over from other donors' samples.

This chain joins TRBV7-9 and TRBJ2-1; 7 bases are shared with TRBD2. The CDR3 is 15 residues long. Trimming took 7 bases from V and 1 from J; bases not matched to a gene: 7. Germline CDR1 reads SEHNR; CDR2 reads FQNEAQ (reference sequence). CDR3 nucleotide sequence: TGTGCCAGCACCTACGGGGGGAGTTCCTACAATGAGCAGTTCTTC. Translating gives CASTYGGSSYNEQFF.

The CDR3 is CASSQDRRAGHTGELFF. CDR3 bases: TGCGCCAGCAGCCAAGATCGGCGGGCAGGGCACACCGGGGAGCTGTTTTTT. This chain joins TRBV4-1 and TRBJ2-2; D tentatively reads TRBD1 or TRBD2 (5 bases each). The CDR3 consists of 17 residues. Germline V lookup: CDR1 MGHRA, CDR2 YSYEKL. V lost 0 bases and J lost 3, with 14 bases in between.

The CDR3 DNA reads as TGTGCCAGCAGCTTAAACTCCGGGAGCGATGAGCAGTTCTTC. This sequence encodes CASSLNSGSDEQFF. This chain uses TRBV11-2 with TRBJ2-1; perhaps TRBD2 as D (6 bases). The V gene lost 2 bases and the J gene lost 8 bases, with 13 bases spanning the gap. Germline CDR1 is SGHAT and CDR2 is FQNNGV. The CDR3 loop spans 14 amino acids.

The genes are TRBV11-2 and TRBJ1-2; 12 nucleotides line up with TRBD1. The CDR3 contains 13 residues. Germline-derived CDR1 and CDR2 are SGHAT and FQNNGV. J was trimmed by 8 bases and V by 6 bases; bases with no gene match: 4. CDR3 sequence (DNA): TGTGCCAGCAGTTGGGACAGGGGGCTAGGCTACACCTTC. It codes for CASSWDRGLGYTF.

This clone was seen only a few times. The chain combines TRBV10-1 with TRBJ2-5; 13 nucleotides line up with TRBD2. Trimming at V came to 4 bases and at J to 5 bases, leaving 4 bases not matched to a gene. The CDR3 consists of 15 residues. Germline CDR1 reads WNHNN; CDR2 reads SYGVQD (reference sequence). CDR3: CASSGGLAGVETQYF. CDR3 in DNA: TGCGCCAGCAGTGGAGGACTAGCGGGAGTTGAGACCCAGTACTTC.

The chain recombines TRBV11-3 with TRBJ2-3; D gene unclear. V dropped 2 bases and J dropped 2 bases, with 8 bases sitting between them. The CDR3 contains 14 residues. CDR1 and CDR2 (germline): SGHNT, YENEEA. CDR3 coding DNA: TGTGCCAGCAGCTTACAGGCTAACACAGATACGCAGTATTTT. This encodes CASSLQANTDTQYF.

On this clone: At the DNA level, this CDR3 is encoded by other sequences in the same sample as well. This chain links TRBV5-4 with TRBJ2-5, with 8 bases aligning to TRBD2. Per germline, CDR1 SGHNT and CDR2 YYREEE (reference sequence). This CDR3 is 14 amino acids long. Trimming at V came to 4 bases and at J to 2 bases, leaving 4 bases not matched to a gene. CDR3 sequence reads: CASSLGGGQETQYF. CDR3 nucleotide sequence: TGTGCCAGCAGCCTCGGGGGGGGGCAAGAGACCCAGTACTTC.

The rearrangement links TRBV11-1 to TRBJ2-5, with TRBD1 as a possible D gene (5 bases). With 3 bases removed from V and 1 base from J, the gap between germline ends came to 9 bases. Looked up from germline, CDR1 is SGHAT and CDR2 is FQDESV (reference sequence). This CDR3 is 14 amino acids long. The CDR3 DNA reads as TGTGCCAGCAGCTTGTCGACAGCCCAAGAGACCCAGTACTTC. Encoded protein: CASSLSTAQETQYF.

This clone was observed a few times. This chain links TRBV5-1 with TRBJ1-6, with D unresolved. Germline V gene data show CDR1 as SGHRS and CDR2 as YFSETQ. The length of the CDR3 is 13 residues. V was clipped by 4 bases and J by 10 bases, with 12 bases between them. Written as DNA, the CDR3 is TGCGCCAGCAGCCTTTCGGGTGACTCACCCCTCCACTTT. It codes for CASSLSGDSPLHF.

CDR3 sequence (DNA): TGTGCCAGCAGTATCCTAGCGGGAGGGGGAGAGACCCAGTACTTC. Encoded protein: CASSILAGGGETQYF. The gene calls are TRBV25-1 and TRBJ2-5, with TRBD2 identical over 12 bases. CDR3 size: 15 residues. Germline values: CDR1 MGHDK, CDR2 SYGVNS. V shed 5 bases and J 4 bases; nucleotides not matched to a gene: 5.

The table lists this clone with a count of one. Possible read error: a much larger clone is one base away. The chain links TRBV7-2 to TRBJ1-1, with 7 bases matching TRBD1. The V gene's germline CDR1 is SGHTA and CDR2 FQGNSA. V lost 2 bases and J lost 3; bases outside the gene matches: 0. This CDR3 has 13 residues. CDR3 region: CASSLQGDTEAFF. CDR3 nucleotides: TGTGCCAGCAGCTTACAGGGGGACACTGAAGCTTTCTTT.

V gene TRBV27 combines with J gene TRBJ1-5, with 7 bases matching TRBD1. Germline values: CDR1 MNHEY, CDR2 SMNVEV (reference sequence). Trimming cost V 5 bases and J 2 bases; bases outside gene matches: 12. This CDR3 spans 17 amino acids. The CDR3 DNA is TGTGCCAGCAGTCCACGGACAGGCTCGGATGGCAATCAGCCCCAGCATTTT. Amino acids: CASSPRTGSDGNQPQHF.